This is a list of T cell receptor beta chains from one sample in a study of T cells in Graves' hyperthyroidism and ophthalmopathy. Each CDR3 protein is one row after TCRdb ran MiXCR on the multiplex PCR reads. This sample carries about 420,000 distinct CDR3 sequences, 15% to 18% of them seen once, and the ten largest clones take roughly 8%. Specimen: blood. The receptor set was obtained from a woman between 18 and 29 years old with Graves' hyperthyroidism. CDR3s include the opening cysteine and the closing phenylalanine or tryptophan. The D gene is left open where the match is weak. Clone size is stated in some rows and not others, as once, few, many or a class when expanded.

size: few
D: TRBD1
J: TRBJ1-2
V: TRBV6-2/TRBV6-3
CDR3: CASSGAGGTQDGYTF
DNA: TGTGCCAGCAGTGGGGCAGGGGGCACTCAAGACGGCTACACCTTC

size: few
D: .
J: TRBJ2-5
V: TRBV6-1
CDR3: CASSPGPLQETQYF
DNA: TGTGCCAGCAGTCCCGGACCGCTACAAGAGACCCAGTACTTC

size: many
D: TRBD1
J: TRBJ2-7
V: TRBV27
CDR3: CASSGGQGASTKQYF
DNA: TGTGCCAGCAGTGGGGGACAGGGGGCCTCCACCAAGCAGTACTTC

size: many
D: .
J: TRBJ2-1
V: TRBV29-1
CDR3: CSVEGGAREQFF
DNA: TGCAGCGTTGAAGGCGGTGCGAGAGAGCAGTTCTTC

size: many
D: .
J: TRBJ2-4
V: TRBV6-1
CDR3: CASSNRVLDIQYF
DNA: TGTGCCAGCAGCAACAGGGTACTGGACATTCAGTACTTC

size: many
D: TRBD1
J: TRBJ2-7
V: TRBV7-9
CDR3: CASSSNRDSKEQYF
DNA: TGTGCCAGCAGTTCAAACCGGGACAGCAAGGAGCAGTACTTC

size: .
D: .
J: TRBJ2-1
V: TRBV5-1
CDR3: CASSSRVHEQFF
DNA: TGCGCCAGCAGCTCCAGGGTCCATGAGCAGTTCTTC

size: .
D: TRBD2
J: TRBJ2-1
V: TRBV7-8
CDR3: CASSSPGGGHNEQFF
DNA: TGTGCCAGCAGCTCCCCTGGCGGGGGGCACAATGAGCAGTTCTTC

size: .
D: TRBD2
J: TRBJ2-3
V: TRBV5-1
CDR3: CASSLSGSGDTQYF
DNA: TGCGCCAGCAGCCTAAGCGGGAGCGGGGATACGCAGTATTTT

size: once
D: TRBD2
J: TRBJ2-7
V: TRBV12-3/TRBV12-4
CDR3: CASSHTRDYSSYEQYF
DNA: TGTGCCAGCAGCCATACCCGGGACTATTCATCCTACGAGCAGTACTTC

size: many
D: .
J: TRBJ1-6
V: TRBV20-1
CDR3: CSARDRGGSYNSPLHF
DNA: TGCAGTGCTAGAGATCGGGGGGGCTCCTATAATTCACCCCTCCACTTT

size: once
D: TRBD2
J: TRBJ2-7
V: TRBV7-8
CDR3: CASSPIGGAGDSEQYF
DNA: TGTGCCAGCAGCCCGATCGGGGGGGCAGGGGATTCCGAGCAGTACTTC

size: many
D: .
J: TRBJ2-3
V: TRBV2
CDR3: CASSVSLPTDTQYF
DNA: TGTGCCAGCAGTGTCTCTCTCCCCACAGATACGCAGTATTTT

size: many
D: TRBD1
J: TRBJ1-5
V: TRBV5-8
CDR3: CAGSTGGSSNQPQHF
DNA: TGTGCCGGATCTACAGGGGGCTCCAGCAATCAGCCCCAGCATTTT

size: .
D: .
J: TRBJ2-1
V: TRBV10-2
CDR3: CASSGREQFF
DNA: TGCGCCAGCAGCGGGCGGGAGCAGTTCTTC

size: many
D: .
J: TRBJ2-5
V: TRBV11-2
CDR3: CASGKTQYF
DNA: TGTGCCAGCGGGAAGACCCAGTACTTC

size: .
D: .
J: TRBJ1-6
V: TRBV4-1
CDR3: CASSQETYPSPLHF
DNA: TGCGCCAGCAGCCAAGAAACTTATCCTTCACCCCTCCACTTT

size: many
D: TRBD1
J: TRBJ2-1
V: TRBV29-1
CDR3: CSGGQGSYNEQFF
DNA: TGCAGCGGCGGACAGGGGTCCTACAATGAGCAGTTCTTC

size: many
D: TRBD2
J: TRBJ2-1
V: TRBV3-1
CDR3: CASSQGTSDNNEQFF
DNA: TGTGCCAGCAGCCAAGGCACTAGCGACAACAATGAGCAGTTCTTC

size: few
D: .
J: TRBJ1-5
V: TRBV5-6
CDR3: CASSLDGKGRYQPQHF
DNA: TGTGCCAGCAGCTTGGACGGAAAAGGACGGTATCAGCCCCAGCATTTT

size: .
D: .
J: TRBJ1-2
V: TRBV6-5
CDR3: CASSNRAMNYERVYGYTF
DNA: TGTGCCAGCAGTAACCGAGCCATGAACTACGAGAGGGTCTATGGCTACACCTTC

size: many
D: .
J: TRBJ2-7
V: TRBV3-1
CDR3: CASSQLSEQYF
DNA: TGTGCCAGCAGCCAATTGTCCGAGCAGTACTTC

size: .
D: .
J: TRBJ2-5
V: TRBV28
CDR3: CASTGTGSRKTQYF
DNA: TGTGCCAGCACCGGGACGGGGAGTAGGAAGACCCAGTACTTC

size: many
D: TRBD2
J: TRBJ2-2
V: TRBV7-2
CDR3: CASSRPRERTGELFF
DNA: TGTGCCAGCAGCCGCCCGCGGGAGAGAACCGGGGAGCTGTTTTTT

size: .
D: .
J: TRBJ2-3
V: TRBV5-1
CDR3: CASNQLQGKDTQYF
DNA: TGCGCCAGCAACCAACTTCAGGGGAAGGATACGCAGTATTTT

size: .
D: TRBD1
J: TRBJ2-1
V: TRBV7-2
CDR3: CASSSEQGTSYEQFF
DNA: TGTGCCAGCAGCTCAGAACAGGGGACGTCATATGAGCAGTTCTTC

size: many
D: .
J: TRBJ2-3
V: TRBV20-1
CDR3: CSANPATRSTDTQYF
DNA: TGCAGTGCTAACCCTGCGACTAGAAGCACAGATACGCAGTATTTT

size: .
D: TRBD1
J: TRBJ1-1
V: TRBV12-3/TRBV12-4
CDR3: CASRPTHRGGNTEAFF
DNA: TGTGCCAGCAGGCCAACTCACAGGGGGGGGAACACTGAAGCTTTCTTT

size: many
D: TRBD1
J: TRBJ2-2
V: TRBV6-1
CDR3: CASSVDRAPGELFF
DNA: TGTGCCAGCAGTGTGGACAGGGCTCCCGGGGAGCTGTTTTTT

size: .
D: .
J: TRBJ2-7
V: TRBV6-1
CDR3: CASSERVLSYEQYF
DNA: TGTGCCAGCAGTGAACGGGTGCTCTCCTACGAGCAGTACTTC

size: many
D: .
J: TRBJ1-2
V: TRBV2
CDR3: CASSEAPLDRTGYTF
DNA: TGTGCCAGCAGTGAAGCCCCCCTTGACAGGACTGGCTACACCTTC

size: .
D: .
J: TRBJ2-3
V: TRBV14
CDR3: CASSLNAGDTQYF
DNA: TGTGCCAGCAGTCTTAACGCAGGGGATACGCAGTATTTT

size: many
D: .
J: TRBJ2-7
V: TRBV29-1
CDR3: CSVDTGFRGEQYF
DNA: TGCAGCGTGGACACGGGTTTTCGGGGGGAGCAGTACTTC

size: many
D: .
J: TRBJ2-1
V: TRBV7-8
CDR3: CASSLRFPLVYNEQFF
DNA: TGTGCCAGCAGCTTACGTTTCCCTCTAGTCTACAATGAGCAGTTCTTC

size: many
D: .
J: TRBJ1-1
V: TRBV12-3/TRBV12-4
CDR3: CASSPGQSFEAFF
DNA: TGTGCCAGCAGCCCCGGACAGAGTTTTGAAGCTTTCTTT

size: many
D: .
J: TRBJ1-5
V: TRBV2
CDR3: CASNSFNQPQHF
DNA: TGTGCCAGCAACAGCTTCAACCAGCCCCAGCATTTT

size: few
D: .
J: TRBJ2-1
V: TRBV6-6
CDR3: CASSYSGPGGEQFF
DNA: TGTGCCAGCAGTTACTCTGGCCCCGGAGGTGAGCAGTTCTTC

size: many
D: TRBD1
J: TRBJ2-7
V: TRBV20-1
CDR3: CSAPRDSYEQYF
DNA: TGCAGTGCTCCCCGGGACAGTTACGAGCAGTACTTC

size: many
D: TRBD1
J: TRBJ2-7
V: TRBV7-2
CDR3: CASSKRLGYFGTGTDEQYF
DNA: TGTGCCAGCAGCAAGAGGTTAGGTTACTTCGGGACAGGGACCGACGAGCAGTACTTC

size: .
D: TRBD2
J: TRBJ2-1
V: TRBV25-1
CDR3: CASSGGSGGNEQFF
DNA: TGTGCCAGCAGTGGAGGGAGCGGGGGCAATGAGCAGTTCTTC

size: many
D: TRBD2
J: TRBJ2-3
V: TRBV20-1
CDR3: CSASNRLASSTDTQYF
DNA: TGCAGTGCTAGTAATCGACTAGCGTCTAGCACAGATACGCAGTATTTT

size: few
D: .
J: TRBJ1-6
V: TRBV18
CDR3: CASSPTSESPLHF
DNA: TGTGCCAGCTCACCTACTTCGGAGTCACCCCTCCACTTT

size: .
D: TRBD2
J: TRBJ2-5
V: TRBV20-1
CDR3: CSARDASGLQETQYF
DNA: TGCAGTGCTAGAGATGCTAGCGGGCTCCAAGAGACCCAGTACTTC

size: many
D: TRBD1
J: TRBJ1-2
V: TRBV3-1
CDR3: CASSQGQGAGPNYGYTF
DNA: TGTGCCAGCAGCCAAGGACAGGGGGCCGGACCTAACTATGGCTACACCTTC

size: .
D: .
J: TRBJ2-1
V: TRBV5-1
CDR3: CASRGAMEGHNNEQFF
DNA: TGCGCCAGCAGGGGGGCGATGGAGGGCCACAACAATGAGCAGTTCTTC

size: many
D: .
J: TRBJ2-7
V: TRBV18
CDR3: CASSLRDVSYEQYF
DNA: TGTGCCAGCTCACTAAGGGACGTATCCTACGAGCAGTACTTC

size: many
D: TRBD2
J: TRBJ2-3
V: TRBV5-1
CDR3: CASRDSGGPTDTQYF
DNA: TGCGCCAGCAGGGATAGCGGGGGGCCCACAGATACGCAGTATTTT

size: many
D: .
J: TRBJ1-2
V: TRBV6-1
CDR3: CASSETAGPYGYTF
DNA: TGTGCCAGCAGTGAAACGGCAGGGCCTTATGGCTACACCTTC

size: many
D: TRBD1
J: TRBJ2-1
V: TRBV3-1
CDR3: CASSQPNTGVIENEQFF
DNA: TGTGCCAGCAGCCAACCCAACACAGGGGTGATCGAGAATGAGCAGTTCTTC

size: many
D: .
J: TRBJ1-2
V: TRBV10-3
CDR3: CAISDSGTDYGYTF
DNA: TGTGCCATCAGCGACTCCGGGACGGACTATGGCTACACCTTC

size: .
D: TRBD1
J: TRBJ1-6
V: TRBV7-8
CDR3: CASSSAFRLGTGVNSPLHF
DNA: TGTGCCAGCAGCTCAGCGTTTCGGTTGGGGACAGGGGTGAATTCACCCCTCCACTTT

size: many
D: .
J: TRBJ2-7
V: TRBV5-1
CDR3: CASTPTEMGAMGGAEQYF
DNA: TGCGCCAGCACCCCCACCGAAATGGGGGCGATGGGAGGCGCCGAGCAGTACTTC

size: .
D: .
J: TRBJ1-1
V: TRBV9
CDR3: CASSLVQGTEAFF
DNA: TGTGCCAGCAGCCTCGTCCAGGGGACTGAAGCTTTCTTT

size: many
D: TRBD2
J: TRBJ2-5
V: TRBV12-3/TRBV12-4
CDR3: CAIGRTSGSETQYF
DNA: TGTGCCATTGGCCGGACTAGCGGGAGTGAGACCCAGTACTTC

size: few
D: .
J: TRBJ2-7
V: TRBV3-1
CDR3: CASSPLGRRNEQYF
DNA: TGTGCCAGCAGCCCCCTAGGTAGAAGGAACGAGCAGTACTTC

size: .
D: .
J: TRBJ2-2
V: TRBV27
CDR3: CASSTGTNYGYTGELFF
DNA: TGTGCCAGCTCGACAGGAACCAACTATGGCTACACCGGGGAGCTGTTTTTT

size: many
D: TRBD2
J: TRBJ2-7
V: TRBV9
CDR3: CASSVASGGAYEQYF
DNA: TGTGCCAGCAGCGTAGCTAGCGGGGGGGCCTACGAGCAGTACTTC

size: .
D: .
J: TRBJ1-3
V: TRBV30
CDR3: CAGRRSLPGNTIYF
DNA: TGTGCCGGCCGCCGCTCACTCCCTGGAAACACCATATATTTT

size: many
D: .
J: TRBJ2-7
V: TRBV6-2/TRBV6-3
CDR3: CASSDPNQGSYEQYF
DNA: TGTGCCAGCAGCGACCCGAATCAGGGATCCTACGAGCAGTACTTC